These T cell receptor beta chains were read from a single sample in a study of shared clonotypes between healthy human individuals. Profiled with immunoSEQ multiplex PCR; TCRdb holds only in-frame clones, not every one. The data hold approximately 1,500,000 clones, with roughly 97% observed a single time. The material sequenced was naive CD4+ T cells sorted from blood. The receptors derive from a man aged 25 to 45 in good health. CDR3s include the opening cysteine and the closing phenylalanine or tryptophan.

>11|TRBV7-2|TRBJ2-7
CASRGPGEQYF
>15|TRBV11-2|TRBJ2-1
CASSLLAGPNNEQFF
>18|TRBV11-2|TRBJ2-7
CASSFLLGTDRGSHEQYF
>17|TRBV4-1|TRBJ2-2
CASSRRIAGARGGELFF
>15|TRBV5-1|TRBJ2-2
CASTPGLGNTGELFF
>13|TRBV5-1|TRBJ2-1
CASGGTGAAEQFF
>13|TRBV2|TRBJ2-4
CASSEGATYIQYF
>18|TRBV28|TRBJ2-1
CASSLRLGLAGGYNEQFF
>12|TRBV28|TRBJ1-1
CASTAGVLNAFF
>15|TRBV5-1|TRBJ2-1
CASSLDGLGNDEQFF
>18|TRBV7-6|TRBJ2-3
CASSLALLGREKRDTQYF
>11|TRBV2|TRBJ2-1
CASSEWNEQFF
>14|TRBV5-1|TRBJ2-3
CASSRGGYGDTQYF
>16|TRBV7-6|TRBJ2-5
CASSSTFAGYQETQYF
>18|TRBV7-8|TRBJ2-5
CASSPKPGTSGIVETQYF
>14|TRBV9|TRBJ2-5
CASSPRSVQETQYF
>11|TRBV2|TRBJ1-2
CASSDSYGYTF
>17|TRBV9|TRBJ1-2
CASSVVSGTAPNYGYTF
>15|TRBV5-1|TRBJ2-3
CASSLASSSTDTQYF
>15|TRBV5-4|TRBJ2-7
CASSLAGGSGMGQYF
>14|TRBV11-2|TRBJ2-5
CASSVQSPRETQYF
>15|TRBV5-4|TRBJ2-7
CASSSGLAGSYEQYF
>12|TRBV7-9|TRBJ1-1
CASSYLNTEAFF
>11|TRBV19|TRBJ1-4
CATSMGSRLFF
>15|TRBV2|TRBJ2-7
CASGRRGTGGHEQYF
>16|TRBV6-6|TRBJ2-2
CASTDGTSLNTGELFF
>15|TRBV28|TRBJ2-2
CASSLAGPGAGELFF
>16|TRBV28|TRBJ1-1
CASRPWTARRDLGAFF
>16|TRBV6-1|TRBJ2-7
CASRGLQGAPPYEQYF
>14|TRBV7-9|TRBJ2-3
CASSPFSGGDTQYF
>14|TRBV28|TRBJ1-1
CASSFGGEDTEAFF
>13|TRBV5-1|TRBJ2-7
CASSSTGVGEQYF
>17|TRBV5-8|TRBJ2-6
CASSLEPGSSGANVLTF
>17|TRBV5-5|TRBJ2-1
CASSLQLAGGNYNEQFF
>16|TRBV13|TRBJ2-1
CASSQASGVSYNEQFF
>13|TRBV7-9|TRBJ2-7
CASSLSGTYEQYF
>12|TRBV27|TRBJ2-7
CASSSVSLEQYF
>15|TRBV28|TRBJ2-1
CASSTGTRFYNEQFF
>14|TRBV27|TRBJ1-4
CASSLPGQDEKLFF
>13|TRBV29-1|TRBJ2-7
CSVRGTGTYEQYF
>15|TRBV6-5|TRBJ2-1
CASSLTSGSHNEQFF
>12|TRBV29-1|TRBJ1-1
CSVGSGRAEAFF